This T cell receptor beta chain comes out of a study of long-term antiretroviral therapy in people with HIV. Across the study: The study's earliest collections predate the 2015 immediate-ART recommendation by about a decade.

Trimming took 4 bases from V and 7 from J; bases not matched to a gene: 15. The V gene's germline CDR1 is SGHDN and CDR2 FVKESK. The CDR3 covers 16 residues. They ran version v3.0 of the immunoSEQ assay at survey level. Profiled with immunoSEQ multiplex PCR; TCRdb holds only in-frame clones, not every one. The sample lists 12,000 to 15,000 clones, roughly 88% occurring once. The input for sequencing was unsorted PBMCs, taken 6.2 years after starting antiretroviral therapy. This chain connects TRBV14 to TRBJ2-7, with 8 bases identical to TRBD1. The receptor comes from a man aged 40-49 years with HIV. The CDR3 nucleotides read TGTGCCAGCAGCCGGGAACGACAGGGGCTACTTAGGGAGCAGTACTTC. This sequence encodes CASSRERQGLLREQYF.